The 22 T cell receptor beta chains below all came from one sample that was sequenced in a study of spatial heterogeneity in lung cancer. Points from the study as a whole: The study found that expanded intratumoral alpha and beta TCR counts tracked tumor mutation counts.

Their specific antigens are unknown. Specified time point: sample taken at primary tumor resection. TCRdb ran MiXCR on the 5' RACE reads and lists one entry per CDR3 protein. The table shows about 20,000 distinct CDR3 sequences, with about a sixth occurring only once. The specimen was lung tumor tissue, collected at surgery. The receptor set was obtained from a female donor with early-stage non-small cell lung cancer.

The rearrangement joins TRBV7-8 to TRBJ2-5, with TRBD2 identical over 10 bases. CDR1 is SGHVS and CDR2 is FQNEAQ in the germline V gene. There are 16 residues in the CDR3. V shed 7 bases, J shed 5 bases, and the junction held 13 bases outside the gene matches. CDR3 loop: CASTAVLAGRGETQYF. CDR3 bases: TGTGCCAGCACCGCGGTACTAGCGGGGCGTGGGGAGACCCAGTACTTC. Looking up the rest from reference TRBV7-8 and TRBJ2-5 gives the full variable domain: GAGVSQSPRYKVAKRGQDVALRCDPISGHVSLFWYQQALGQGPEFLTYFQNEAQLDKSGLPSDRFFAERPEGSVSTLKIQRTQQEDSAVYLCASTAVLAGRGETQYFGPGTRLLVL.

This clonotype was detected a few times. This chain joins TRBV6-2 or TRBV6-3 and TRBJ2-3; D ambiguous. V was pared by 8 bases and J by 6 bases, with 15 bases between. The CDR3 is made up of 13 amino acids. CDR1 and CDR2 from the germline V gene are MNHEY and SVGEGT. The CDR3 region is CASGLPPADTQYF. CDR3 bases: TGTGCCAGCGGCCTACCCCCGGCTGATACGCAGTATTTT.

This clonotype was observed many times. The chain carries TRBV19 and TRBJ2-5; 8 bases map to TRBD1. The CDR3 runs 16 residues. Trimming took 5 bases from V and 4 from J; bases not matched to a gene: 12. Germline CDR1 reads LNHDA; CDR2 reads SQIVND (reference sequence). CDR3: CASSPSGQGLGETQYF. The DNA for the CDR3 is TGTGCCAGTAGTCCTTCTGGACAGGGCCTAGGAGAGACCCAGTACTTC.

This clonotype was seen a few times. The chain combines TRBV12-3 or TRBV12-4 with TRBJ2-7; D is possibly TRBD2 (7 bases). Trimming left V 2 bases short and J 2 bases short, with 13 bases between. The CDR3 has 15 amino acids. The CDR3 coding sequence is TGTGCCAGCAGTTTAATGGCGGGGGCAACCTACGAGCAGTACTTC. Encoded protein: CASSLMAGATYEQYF.

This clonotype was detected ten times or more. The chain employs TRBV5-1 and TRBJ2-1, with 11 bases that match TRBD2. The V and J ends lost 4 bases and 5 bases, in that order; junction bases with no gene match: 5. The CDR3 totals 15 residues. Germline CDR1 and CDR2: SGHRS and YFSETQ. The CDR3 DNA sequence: TGCGCCAGCAGCCCTAGGGGACTAGCGGACAATGAGCAGTTCTTC. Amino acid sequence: CASSPRGLADNEQFF.

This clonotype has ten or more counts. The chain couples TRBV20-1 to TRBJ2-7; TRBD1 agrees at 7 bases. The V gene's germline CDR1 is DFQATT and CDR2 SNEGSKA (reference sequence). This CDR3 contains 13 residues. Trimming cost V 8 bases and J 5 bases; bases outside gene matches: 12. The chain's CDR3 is CSLPGQTVHEQYF. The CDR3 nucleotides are TGCAGTCTCCCGGGACAGACGGTCCACGAGCAGTACTTC.

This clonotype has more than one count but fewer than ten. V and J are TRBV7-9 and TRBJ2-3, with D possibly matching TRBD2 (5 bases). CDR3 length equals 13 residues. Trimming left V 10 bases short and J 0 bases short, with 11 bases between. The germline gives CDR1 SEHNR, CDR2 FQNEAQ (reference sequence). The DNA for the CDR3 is TGTGCCACCTTTCGAGGGAGCACAGATACGCAGTATTTT. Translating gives CATFRGSTDTQYF.

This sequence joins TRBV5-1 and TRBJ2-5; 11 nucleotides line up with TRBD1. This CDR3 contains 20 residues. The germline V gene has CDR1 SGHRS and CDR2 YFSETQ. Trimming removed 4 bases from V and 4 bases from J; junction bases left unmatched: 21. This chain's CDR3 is CASSANPLGQGAWSGETQYF. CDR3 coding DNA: TGCGCCAGCAGCGCGAACCCCCTCGGACAGGGGGCCTGGTCCGGAGAGACCCAGTACTTC.

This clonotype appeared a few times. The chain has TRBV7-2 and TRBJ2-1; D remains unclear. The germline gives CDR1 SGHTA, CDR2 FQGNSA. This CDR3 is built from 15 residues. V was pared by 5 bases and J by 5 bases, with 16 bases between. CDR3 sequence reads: CASSPELSRNNEQFF. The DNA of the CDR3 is TGTGCCAGCAGCCCAGAACTGAGCCGCAACAATGAGCAGTTCTTC.

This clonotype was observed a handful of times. The CDR3 coding sequence is TGTGCCAGCAGCTTAGAGCGCGATGAGCAGTTCTTC. This codes for CASSLERDEQFF. The chain uses TRBV5-5 and TRBJ2-1; D gene uncertain. Trimming took 2 bases from V and 8 from J, leaving 8 bases between them. CDR1 is SGHKS, CDR2 YYEKEE, per germline (reference sequence). CDR3 size: 12 residues.

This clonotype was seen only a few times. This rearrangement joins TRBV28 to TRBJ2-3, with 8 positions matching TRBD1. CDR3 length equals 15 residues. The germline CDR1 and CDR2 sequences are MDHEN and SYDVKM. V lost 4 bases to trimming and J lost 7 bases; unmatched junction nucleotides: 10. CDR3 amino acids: CASSSSGTGGYTQYF. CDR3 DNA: TGTGCCAGCAGTTCCTCCGGGACAGGAGGATATACGCAGTATTTT.

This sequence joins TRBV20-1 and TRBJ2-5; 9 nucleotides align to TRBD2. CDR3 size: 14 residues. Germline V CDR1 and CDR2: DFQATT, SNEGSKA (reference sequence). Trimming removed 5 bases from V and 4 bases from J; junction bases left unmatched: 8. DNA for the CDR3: TGCAGTGCTCCTCGTAGAGCGGGAGGAGAGACCCAGTACTTC. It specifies CSAPRRAGGETQYF.

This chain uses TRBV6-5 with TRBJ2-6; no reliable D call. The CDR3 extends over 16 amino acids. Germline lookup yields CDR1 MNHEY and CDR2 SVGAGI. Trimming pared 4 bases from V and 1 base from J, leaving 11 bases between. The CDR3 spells CASSFADYSGANVLTF. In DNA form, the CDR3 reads TGTGCCAGCAGTTTCGCAGATTATTCTGGGGCCAACGTCCTGACTTTC.

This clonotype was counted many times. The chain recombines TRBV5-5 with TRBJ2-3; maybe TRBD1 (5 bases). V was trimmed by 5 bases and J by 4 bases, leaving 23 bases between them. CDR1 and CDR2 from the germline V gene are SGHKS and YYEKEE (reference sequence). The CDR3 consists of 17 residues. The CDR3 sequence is CASSPVSRQLIADTQYF. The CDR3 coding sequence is TGTGCCAGCAGTCCAGTGTCTCGACAGCTTATAGCAGATACGCAGTATTTT.

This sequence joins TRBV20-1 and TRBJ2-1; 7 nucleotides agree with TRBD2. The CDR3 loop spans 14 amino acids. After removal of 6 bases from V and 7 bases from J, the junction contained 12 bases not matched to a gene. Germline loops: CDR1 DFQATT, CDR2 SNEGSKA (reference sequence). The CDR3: CSALGTINKNEQFF. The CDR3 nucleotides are TGCAGTGCACTCGGGACTATCAATAAGAATGAGCAGTTCTTC.

The CDR3 loop is CASSIAPFSGTTDTQYF. CDR3 sequence (DNA): TGTGCCAGCAGCATCGCCCCGTTTAGCGGGACGACAGATACGCAGTATTTT. This chain uses TRBV9 with TRBJ2-3; 8 bases are shared with TRBD2. J lost 3 bases, V lost 4 bases, and 13 bases had no gene match. The CDR3 contains 17 residues. Per the germline V gene, CDR1 is SGDLS and CDR2 is YYNGEE. The full variable domain, with the rest looked up from reference TRBV9 and TRBJ2-3, is DSGVTQTPKHLITATGQRVTLRCSPRSGDLSVYWYQQSLDQGLQFLIQYYNGEERAKGNILERFSAQQFPDLHSELNLSSLELGDSALYFCASSIAPFSGTTDTQYFGPGTRLTVL.

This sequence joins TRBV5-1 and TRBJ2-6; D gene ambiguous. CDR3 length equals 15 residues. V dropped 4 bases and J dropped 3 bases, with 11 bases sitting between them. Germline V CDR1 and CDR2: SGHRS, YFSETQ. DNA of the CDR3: TGCGCCAGCAGCGCAGAGGTACTTGGGGCCAACGTCCTGACTTTC. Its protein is CASSAEVLGANVLTF.

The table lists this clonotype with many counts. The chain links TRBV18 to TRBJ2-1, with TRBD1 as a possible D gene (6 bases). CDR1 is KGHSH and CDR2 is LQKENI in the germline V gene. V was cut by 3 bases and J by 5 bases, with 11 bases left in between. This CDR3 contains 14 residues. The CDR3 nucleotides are TGTGCCAGCTCACCGGACAGAGCCAACAATGAGCAGTTCTTC. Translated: CASSPDRANNEQFF. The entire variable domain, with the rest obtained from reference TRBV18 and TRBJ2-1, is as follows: NAGVMQNPRHLVRRRGQEARLRCSPMKGHSHVYWYRQLPEEGLKFMVYLQKENIIDESGMPKERFSAEFPKEGPSILRIQQVVRGDSAAYFCASSPDRANNEQFFGPGTRLTVL.

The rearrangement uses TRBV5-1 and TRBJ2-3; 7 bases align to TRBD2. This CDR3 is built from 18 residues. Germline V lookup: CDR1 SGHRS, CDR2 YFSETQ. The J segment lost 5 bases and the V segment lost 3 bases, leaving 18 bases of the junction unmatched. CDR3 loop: CASSSRGQASGVRDTQYF. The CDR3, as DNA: TGCGCCAGCAGCTCTAGGGGCCAAGCTAGCGGTGTAAGAGATACGCAGTATTTT.

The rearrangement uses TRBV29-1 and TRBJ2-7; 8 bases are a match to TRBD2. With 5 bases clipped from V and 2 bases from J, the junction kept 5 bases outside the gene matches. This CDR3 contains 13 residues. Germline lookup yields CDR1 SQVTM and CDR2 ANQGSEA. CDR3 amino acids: CSVFLAGTYEQYF. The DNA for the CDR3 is TGCAGCGTTTTTTTAGCGGGAACCTACGAGCAGTACTTC.

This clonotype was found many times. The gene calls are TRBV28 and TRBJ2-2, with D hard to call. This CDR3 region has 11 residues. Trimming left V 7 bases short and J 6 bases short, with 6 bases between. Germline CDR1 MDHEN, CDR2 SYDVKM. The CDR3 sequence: CASKRAGELFF. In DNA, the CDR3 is TGTGCCAGCAAGCGAGCCGGGGAGCTGTTTTTT.

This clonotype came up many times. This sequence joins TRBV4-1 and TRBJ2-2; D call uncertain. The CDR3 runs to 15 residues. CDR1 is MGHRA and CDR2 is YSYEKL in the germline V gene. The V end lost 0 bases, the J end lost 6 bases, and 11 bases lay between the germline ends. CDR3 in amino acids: CASSQDRMAAGELFF. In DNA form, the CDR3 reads TGCGCCAGCAGCCAAGATCGGATGGCGGCCGGGGAGCTGTTTTTT.